What follows are 27 T cell receptor beta chains derived from one specimen sequenced in a study of T cell repertoires and HLA-DP antigens. Produced via immunoSEQ multiplex PCR; TCRdb's table is partial and in-frame only. Among about 110,000 clones listed, 80% to 95% were seen once. Their antigens remain unidentified. Material: CD4+ T cells from PBMCs. These receptors were obtained from a woman aged 18 to 35 in good health and CMV-seronegative.

As for this clone: Other nucleotide sequences from this sample produce the same CDR3. J is TRBJ2-5 and V is TRBV20-1, with D unclear. Trimming left V 6 bases short and J 1 base short, with 3 bases between. The CDR3 spans 10 residues. In germline, CDR1 is DFQATT, CDR2 SNEGSKA (reference sequence). CDR3 nucleotides: TGCAGTGCCTTCCAAGAGACCCAGTACTTC. The encoded protein is CSAFQETQYF.

This clone was counted between two and nine times. The V call is TRBV27, the J call TRBJ1-4, with 7 bases lining up with TRBD1. Germline V gives CDR1 MNHEY, CDR2 SMNVEV (reference sequence). The CDR3 sequence is 15 residues long. Trimming cost V 5 bases and J 8 bases; bases outside gene matches: 11. CDR3 amino acids: CASSPRQGFYEKLFF. CDR3 DNA sequence: TGTGCCAGCAGTCCTCGACAGGGTTTTTACGAAAAACTGTTTTTT.

The rearrangement uses TRBV27 and TRBJ2-1, with 9 bases identical to TRBD2. This CDR3 contains 18 residues. Per the germline V gene, CDR1 is MNHEY and CDR2 is SMNVEV (reference sequence). V lost 2 bases, J lost 0 bases, and 8 bases stayed unmatched. This chain's CDR3 is CASSLLAGRIFSYNEQFF. DNA of the CDR3: TGTGCCAGCAGTTTACTAGCGGGGAGGATATTCTCCTACAATGAGCAGTTCTTC.

V gene TRBV7-2 combines with J gene TRBJ2-1; D might be TRBD1 or TRBD2, each matching 5 bases. V was cut by 7 bases and J by 1 base, with 11 bases left in between. Germline CDR1 and CDR2: SGHTA and FQGNSA. The CDR3 totals 14 residues. CDR3 sequence reads: CASTRGVSYNEQFF. The CDR3 DNA reads TGTGCCAGCACGAGGGGAGTGTCCTACAATGAGCAGTTCTTC.

The chain couples TRBV7-2 to TRBJ2-5, with TRBD2 matching over 8 bases. Germline assignment: CDR1 SGHTA and CDR2 FQGNSA. J gave up 3 bases and V 3 bases, and 12 bases lay outside the gene matches. The CDR3 extends over 17 amino acids. CDR3 amino acids: CASSLAGGTAHKETQYF. The CDR3 bases are TGTGCCAGCAGCTTGGCGGGGGGTACTGCCCACAAAGAGACCCAGTACTTC.

This clone was found a few times. V usage is TRBV10-3 and J usage is TRBJ1-2; no clear D gene. This CDR3 spans 12 amino acids. Germline values: CDR1 ENHRY, CDR2 SYGVKD. The V and J ends lost 7 bases and 3 bases respectively, with 9 bases between them. The CDR3 DNA sequence: TGTGCCATCAAAAGAAGTGACTATGGCTACACCTTC. This translates into CAIKRSDYGYTF.

The chain recombines TRBV5-1 with TRBJ1-6; D is unresolved. This CDR3 is 15 amino acids long. V was cut by 0 bases and J by 3 bases, with 7 bases left in between. Germline CDR1 is SGHRS and CDR2 is YFSETQ. CDR3 DNA: TGCGCCAGCAGCTTGGACAGCAGCTATAATTCACCCCTCCACTTT. It yields the protein CASSLDSSYNSPLHF. The full variable domain, its missing parts supplied by reference TRBV5-1 and TRBJ1-6, is KAGVTQTPRYLIKTRGQQVTLSCSPISGHRSVSWYQQTPGQGLQFLFEYFSETQRNKGNFPGRFSGRQFSNSRSEMNVSTLELGDSALYLCASSLDSSYNSPLHFGNGTRLTVT.

The chain links TRBV2 to TRBJ1-1; D is undetermined. This CDR3 contains 11 residues. Per the germline V gene, CDR1 is SNHLY and CDR2 is FYNNEI. Trimming removed 4 bases at V and 4 bases at J, with 4 bases between. This CDR3 is CASSGGTEAFF. DNA of the CDR3: TGTGCCAGCAGTGGGGGCACTGAAGCTTTCTTT.

V gene TRBV6-5 combines with J gene TRBJ2-1; 9 bases are shared with TRBD2. Trimming took 0 bases from V and 9 from J; bases not matched to a gene: 9. Germline lookup yields CDR1 MNHEY and CDR2 SVGAGI. This CDR3 spans 16 amino acids. The CDR3 DNA sequence: TGTGCCAGCAGTTACTCGATACTAGCGGGTATCGGTGAGCAGTTCTTC. Translation: CASSYSILAGIGEQFF.

The V call is TRBV18, the J call TRBJ2-7; TRBD1 agrees at 12 bases. This CDR3 region has 14 residues. The V and J ends lost 2 bases and 9 bases, in that order; junction bases with no gene match: 5. CDR1 KGHSH and CDR2 LQKENI come from the germline V gene. The CDR3 bases are TGTGCCAGCTCACCATCGGGACAGGGGGCCGTGCAGTACGTC. Translated, it gives CASSPSGQGAVQYV.

The chain couples TRBV19 to TRBJ2-2; 9 nucleotides line up with TRBD1. CDR3 size: 14 residues. CDR1 and CDR2 from the germline V gene are LNHDA and SQIVND (reference sequence). With V trimmed by 4 bases and J by 3 bases, 0 bases remained unmatched. CDR3 loop: CASSRQGDTGELFF. CDR3 nucleotides: TGTGCCAGTAGTAGACAGGGGGACACCGGGGAGCTGTTTTTT.

This chain uses TRBV7-2 with TRBJ2-1; 10 nucleotides align to TRBD1. Germline values: CDR1 SGHTA, CDR2 FQGNSA. Trimming at V came to 8 bases and at J to 7 bases, leaving 8 bases not matched to a gene. The length of the CDR3 is 14 residues. The CDR3 DNA sequence: TGTGCCAGCGGACTCGACAGGGGGCGAAATGAGCAGTTCTTC. It yields the protein CASGLDRGRNEQFF.

This chain joins TRBV5-4 and TRBJ2-3, with a possible D match to TRBD2 (5 bases). Germline V gene lookup returns CDR1 SGHNT and CDR2 YYREEE (reference sequence). The CDR3 contains 14 residues. Trimming cost V 4 bases and J 2 bases, with 11 bases left between them. The CDR3 DNA sequence: TGTGCCAGCAGCCCAAGCGGATCCACAGATACGCAGTATTTT. Protein: CASSPSGSTDTQYF.

The chain uses TRBV5-4 and TRBJ1-4; 11 nucleotides line up with TRBD1. The CDR3 totals 16 residues. Germline values: CDR1 SGHNT, CDR2 YYREEE (reference sequence). V lost 4 bases to trimming and J lost 6 bases; unmatched junction nucleotides: 8. CDR3 residues: CASSSRTGGLHEKLFF. DNA for the CDR3: TGTGCCAGCAGCAGTCGGACAGGGGGCCTTCATGAAAAACTGTTTTTT.

The chain links TRBV5-4 to TRBJ2-7, with TRBD1 matching 8 bases. V shed 5 bases and J 5 bases; nucleotides not matched to a gene: 9. The CDR3 sequence is 14 residues long. CDR1 and CDR2 from the germline V gene are SGHNT and YYREEE (reference sequence). The CDR3 coding sequence is TGTGCCAGCAGTAGTGGACAGGGTGTGAACGAGCAGTACGTC. Its protein is CASSSGQGVNEQYV.

This clone came up once. V usage is TRBV18 and J usage is TRBJ2-7, with unresolved D. This CDR3 spans 13 amino acids. Germline CDR1 reads KGHSH; CDR2 reads LQKENI. Trimming took off 3 bases at V and 7 bases at J, with 13 bases between the two ends. The CDR3 DNA sequence: TGTGCCAGCTCACCTTCGCCCTTACAGGAGCAGTACGTC. Its translation is CASSPSPLQEQYV.

The chain combines TRBV7-2 with TRBJ1-3; 10 nucleotides line up with TRBD1. CDR1 is SGHTA and CDR2 is FQGNSA in the germline V gene. This CDR3 is 16 amino acids long. The V segment lost 5 bases and the J segment 2 bases; nucleotides outside the gene matches: 6. The CDR3 reads CASSPDRGQTGNTIYF. The CDR3 bases are TGTGCCAGCAGCCCTGACAGGGGGCAAACTGGAAACACCATATATTTT. Filled out from reference TRBV7-2 and TRBJ1-3, the complete variable domain reads GAGVSQSPSNKVTEKGKDVELRCDPISGHTALYWYRQSLGQGLEFLIYFQGNSAPDKSGLPSDRFSAERTGGSVSTLTIQRTQQEDSAVYLCASSPDRGQTGNTIYFGEGSWLTVV.

The CDR3 sequence is CATSRDLGRGDEKLFF. The CDR3 DNA sequence: TGTGCCACCAGCAGAGATCTTGGCAGGGGGGATGAAAAACTGTTTTTT. The rearrangement joins TRBV15 to TRBJ1-4; 7 bases align to TRBD1. Germline CDR1 is LNHNV and CDR2 is YYDKDF (reference sequence). The CDR3 is 16 residues long. The V gene end was trimmed by 0 bases and the J gene end by 6 bases; junction bases not matched to a gene: 7.

The rearrangement links TRBV2 to TRBJ2-3; 9 bases align to TRBD2. The CDR3 spans 15 residues. The germline CDR1 and CDR2 sequences are SNHLY and FYNNEI. After removal of 6 bases from V and 0 bases from J, the junction contained 4 bases not matched to a gene. This CDR3 is CASRGGGVSTDTQYF. The DNA of the CDR3 is TGTGCCAGCAGAGGCGGGGGGGTCAGCACAGATACGCAGTATTTT.

CDR3 region: CASSARGTPIGYNEQFF. DNA for the CDR3: TGTGCCAGCAGCGCCCGCGGGACTCCCATAGGTTACAATGAGCAGTTCTTC. The chain links TRBV7-3 to TRBJ2-1, with TRBD2 as a possible D gene (6 bases). V was pared by 5 bases and J by 4 bases, with 21 bases between. The CDR3 loop spans 17 amino acids. Looked up from germline, CDR1 is SGHTA and CDR2 is FQGTGA.

The rearrangement links TRBV10-3 to TRBJ2-3; 14 nucleotides agree with TRBD2. CDR3 length equals 16 residues. The V and J ends lost 8 bases and 6 bases, in that order; junction bases with no gene match: 10. Germline loops: CDR1 ENHRY, CDR2 SYGVKD. The CDR3 here is CAIGTSGSWGGDTQYF. For the CDR3, the DNA is TGTGCCATCGGGACTAGCGGGAGCTGGGGTGGGGATACGCAGTATTTT.

The genes are TRBV29-1 and TRBJ2-2; 8 positions agree with TRBD1. Germline CDR1 is SQVTM and CDR2 is ANQGSEA. J gave up 3 bases and V 5 bases, and 5 bases lay outside the gene matches. The CDR3 extends over 14 amino acids. The CDR3 reads CSVPGQGYTGELFF. CDR3 DNA: TGCAGCGTTCCAGGACAGGGTTACACCGGGGAGCTGTTTTTT.

The V and J genes are TRBV11-2 and TRBJ2-1; 11 nucleotides align to TRBD2. The CDR3 length is 15 residues. In germline, CDR1 is SGHAT, CDR2 FQNNGV. Trimming at V came to 6 bases and at J to 6 bases, leaving 7 bases not matched to a gene. CDR3 nucleotide sequence: TGTGCCAGCAGTGTCGAACTAGCGGGAGCCAATGAGCAGTTCTTC. Translation gives CASSVELAGANEQFF.

This rearrangement joins TRBV2 to TRBJ1-2; 7 bases map to TRBD1. Germline V gene data show CDR1 as SNHLY and CDR2 as FYNNEI. The CDR3 sequence is 13 residues long. V shed 6 bases and J 4 bases; nucleotides not matched to a gene: 5. The CDR3 protein is CASRVQGLYGYTF. The CDR3 nucleotides read TGTGCCAGCAGGGTACAGGGGCTCTATGGCTACACCTTC.

The chain links TRBV30 to TRBJ1-4, with D tentatively TRBD1 (6 bases). The CDR3 totals 14 residues. The V gene lost 1 base and the J gene lost 8 bases, with 14 bases spanning the gap. Germline assignment: CDR1 GTSNPN and CDR2 SVGIG (reference sequence). CDR3 protein: CAWSEGGAGEKLFF. CDR3 nucleotides: TGTGCCTGGAGTGAGGGGGGGGCAGGGGAAAAACTGTTTTTT.

This rearrangement joins TRBV9 to TRBJ1-1, with unresolved D. The CDR3 sequence is 13 residues long. Germline values: CDR1 SGDLS, CDR2 YYNGEE. V lost 2 bases, J lost 3 bases, and 8 bases lay in between. The CDR3 sequence: CASSVWVDTEAFF. CDR3 coding DNA: TGTGCCAGCAGCGTCTGGGTGGACACTGAAGCTTTCTTT.

The chain joins TRBV7-9 to TRBJ2-5; no definite D call. Trimming removed 2 bases at V and 1 base at J, with 11 bases between. In germline, CDR1 is SEHNR, CDR2 FQNEAQ (reference sequence). The CDR3 totals 15 residues. The CDR3: CASSLRPGLQETQYF. The CDR3 DNA is TGTGCCAGCAGCTTAAGACCCGGTCTCCAAGAGACCCAGTACTTC. The full variable domain, rest sourced from reference TRBV7-9 and TRBJ2-5, is DTGVSQNPRHKITKRGQNVTFRCDPISEHNRLYWYRQTLGQGPEFLTYFQNEAQLEKSRLLSDRFSAERPKGSFSTLEIQRTEQGDSAMYLCASSLRPGLQETQYFGPGTRLLVL.